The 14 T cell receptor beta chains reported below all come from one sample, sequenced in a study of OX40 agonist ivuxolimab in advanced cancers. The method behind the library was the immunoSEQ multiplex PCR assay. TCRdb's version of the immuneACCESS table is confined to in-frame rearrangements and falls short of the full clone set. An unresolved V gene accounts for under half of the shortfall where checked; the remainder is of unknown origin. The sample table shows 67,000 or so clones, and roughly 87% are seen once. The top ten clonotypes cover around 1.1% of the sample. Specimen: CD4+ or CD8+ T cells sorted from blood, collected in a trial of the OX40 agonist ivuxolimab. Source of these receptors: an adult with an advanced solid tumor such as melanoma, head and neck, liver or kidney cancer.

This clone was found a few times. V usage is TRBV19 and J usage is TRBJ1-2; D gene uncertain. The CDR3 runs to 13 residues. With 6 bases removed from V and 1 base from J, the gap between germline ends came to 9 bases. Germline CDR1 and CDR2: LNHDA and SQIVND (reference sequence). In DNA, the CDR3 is TGTGCCAGTAGATGGAGTGGTAACTATGGCTACACCTTC. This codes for CASRWSGNYGYTF.

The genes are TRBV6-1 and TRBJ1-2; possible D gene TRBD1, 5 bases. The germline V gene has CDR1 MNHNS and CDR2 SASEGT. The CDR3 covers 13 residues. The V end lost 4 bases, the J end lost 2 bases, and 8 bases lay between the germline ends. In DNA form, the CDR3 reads TGTGCCAGCAGTGGGGGCCGGAACTATGGCTACACCTTC. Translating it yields CASSGGRNYGYTF.

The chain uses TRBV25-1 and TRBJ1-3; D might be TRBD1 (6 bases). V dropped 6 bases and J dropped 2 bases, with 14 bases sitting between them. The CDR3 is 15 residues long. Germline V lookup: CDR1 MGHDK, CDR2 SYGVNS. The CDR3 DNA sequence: TGTGCCAGCAGCCCTAGGGGGGCTACTGGAAACACCATATATTTT. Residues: CASSPRGATGNTIYF.

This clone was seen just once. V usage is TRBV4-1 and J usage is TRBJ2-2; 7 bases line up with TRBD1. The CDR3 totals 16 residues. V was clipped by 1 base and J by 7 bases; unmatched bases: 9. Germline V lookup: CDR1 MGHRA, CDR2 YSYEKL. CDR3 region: CASSQATGERGGELFF. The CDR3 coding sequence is TGCGCCAGCAGCCAAGCAACAGGGGAACGGGGCGGGGAGCTGTTTTTT.

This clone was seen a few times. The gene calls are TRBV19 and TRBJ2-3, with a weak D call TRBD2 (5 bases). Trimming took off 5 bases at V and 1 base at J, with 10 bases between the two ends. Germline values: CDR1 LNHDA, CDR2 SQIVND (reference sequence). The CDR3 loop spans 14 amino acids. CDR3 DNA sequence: TGTGCCAGTAGTGCAGTCGGGGGCACAGATACGCAGTATTTT. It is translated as CASSAVGGTDTQYF.

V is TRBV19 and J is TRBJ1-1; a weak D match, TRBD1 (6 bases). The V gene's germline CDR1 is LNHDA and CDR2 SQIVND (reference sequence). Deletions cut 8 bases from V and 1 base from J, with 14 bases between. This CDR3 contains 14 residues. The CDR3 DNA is TGTGCCAGTGGGACCGGGACACGGAACACTGAAGCTTTCTTT. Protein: CASGTGTRNTEAFF.

CDR3 loop: CASSFGQGLAKNIQYF. CDR3 nucleotides: TGCGCCAGCAGCTTTGGACAGGGACTAGCCAAAAACATTCAGTACTTC. This sequence joins TRBV5-1 and TRBJ2-4; 8 bases are a match to TRBD1. Germline loops: CDR1 SGHRS, CDR2 YFSETQ. The CDR3 has 16 residues. J gave up 0 bases and V 2 bases, and 4 bases lay outside the gene matches.

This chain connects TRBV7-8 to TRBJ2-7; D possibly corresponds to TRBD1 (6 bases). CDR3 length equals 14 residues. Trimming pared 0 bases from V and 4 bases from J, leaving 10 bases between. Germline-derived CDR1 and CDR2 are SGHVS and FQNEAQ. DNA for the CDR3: TGTGCCAGCAGCTTAGCGGTACAGGGATACGAGCAGTACTTC. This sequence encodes CASSLAVQGYEQYF.

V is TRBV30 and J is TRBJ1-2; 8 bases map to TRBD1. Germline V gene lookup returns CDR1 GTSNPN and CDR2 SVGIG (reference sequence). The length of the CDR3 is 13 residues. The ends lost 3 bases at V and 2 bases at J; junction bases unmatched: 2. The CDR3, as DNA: TGTGCCTGGAGCCGACAGGGGAACTATGGCTACACCTTC. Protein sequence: CAWSRQGNYGYTF.

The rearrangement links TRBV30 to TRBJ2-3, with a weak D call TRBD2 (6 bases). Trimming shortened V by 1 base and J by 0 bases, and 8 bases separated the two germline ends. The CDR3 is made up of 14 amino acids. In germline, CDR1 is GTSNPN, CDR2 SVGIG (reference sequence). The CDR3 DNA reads TGTGCCTGGAGTGGAGGGAGGAGCACAGATACGCAGTATTTT. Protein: CAWSGGRSTDTQYF.

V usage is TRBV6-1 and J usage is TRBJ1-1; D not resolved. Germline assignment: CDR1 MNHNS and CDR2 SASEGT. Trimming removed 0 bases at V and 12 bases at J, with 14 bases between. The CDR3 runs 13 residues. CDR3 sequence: CASSEAQRGKSFF. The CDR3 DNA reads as TGTGCCAGCAGTGAAGCGCAACGGGGAAAATCTTTCTTT.

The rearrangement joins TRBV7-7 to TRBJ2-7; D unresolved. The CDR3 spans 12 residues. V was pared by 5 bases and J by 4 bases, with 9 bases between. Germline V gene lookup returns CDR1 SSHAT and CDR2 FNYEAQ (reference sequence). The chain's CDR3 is CASSPKSYEQYF. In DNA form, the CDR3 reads TGTGCCAGCAGCCCCAAGTCGTACGAGCAGTACTTC.

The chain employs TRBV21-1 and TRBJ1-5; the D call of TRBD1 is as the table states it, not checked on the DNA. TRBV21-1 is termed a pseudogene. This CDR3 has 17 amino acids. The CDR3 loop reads CASSYEQGRKGEKPQHF. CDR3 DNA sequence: TGTGCCAGCAGCTATGAACAGGGGCGAAAGGGAGAAAAGCCCCAGCATTTT.

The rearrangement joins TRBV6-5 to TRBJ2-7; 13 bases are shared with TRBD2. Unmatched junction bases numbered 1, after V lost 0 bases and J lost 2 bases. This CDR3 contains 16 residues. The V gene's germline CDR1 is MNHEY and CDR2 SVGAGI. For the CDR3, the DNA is TGTGCCAGCAGTTACTCAGGACTAGCGGGGGCCTACGAGCAGTACTTC. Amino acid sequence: CASSYSGLAGAYEQYF.